One and the same sample provided the 18 T cell receptor beta chains below, sequenced in a study of lymphopenia after photon versus proton radiotherapy (dated by TCRdb to about 2019). The library was produced with the immunoSEQ multiplex PCR assay. TCRdb mirrors the immuneACCESS table, restricted to in-frame sequences. Some clones are absent from its copies; in checked studies, under half trace to an unresolved V gene, and the reason for the others is unknown. The table for this sample lists 30,000 to 45,000 clones; about 84% of them were counted only once. The ten largest clones capture 2.5% to 3.5% of the sample. The specimen comprised peripheral blood, sampled from a patient treated with photon-based radiotherapy. The source of these receptors is a man between 50 and 59 years old with gastric cancer.

The chain combines TRBV6-4 with TRBJ2-1; 8 bases are shared with TRBD1. The CDR3 covers 15 residues. The germline gives CDR1 MRHNA, CDR2 SNTAGT. J gave up 2 bases and V 7 bases, and 7 bases lay outside the gene matches. CDR3 coding DNA: TGTGCCAGCAAGTTGACAGGGGAACCCTACAATGAGCAGTTCTTC. Its protein product is CASKLTGEPYNEQFF.

The CDR3: CASSTRGSGNTIYF. Here the CDR3 DNA reads TGTGCCAGCAGTACCCGGGGGTCTGGAAACACCATATATTTT. This rearrangement joins TRBV28 to TRBJ1-3; TRBD1 is a possible D gene (5 bases). V was shortened by 5 bases and J by 1 base, with 9 bases between the two germline ends. The CDR3 has 14 amino acids. The germline V gene encodes CDR1 MDHEN and CDR2 SYDVKM.

This clone was recorded a few times. The J gene is TRBJ2-7, the V gene TRBV2, with 7 bases aligning to TRBD2. Germline CDR1 is SNHLY and CDR2 is FYNNEI. The ends lost 6 bases at V and 5 bases at J; junction bases unmatched: 7. This CDR3 comprises 13 residues. The CDR3 DNA sequence: TGTGCCAGCAGGACGGGAGGTGGCCACGAGCAGTACTTC. Its translation: CASRTGGGHEQYF. Filled out from reference TRBV2 and TRBJ2-7, the complete variable domain reads EPEVTQTPSHQVTQMGQEVILRCVPISNHLYFYWYRQILGQKVEFLVSFYNNEISEKSEIFDDQFSVERPDGSNFTLKIRSTKLEDSAMYFCASRTGGGHEQYFGPGTRLTVT.

This sequence joins TRBV6-5 and TRBJ1-2, with 10 bases fitting TRBD1. V lost 2 bases and J lost 2; bases outside the gene matches: 5. Germline V lookup: CDR1 MNHEY, CDR2 SVGAGI. The CDR3 is 16 residues long. In DNA form, the CDR3 reads TGTGCCAGCAGTTACATTAGGACAGGGGGAAACTATGGCTACACCTTC. Amino acids: CASSYIRTGGNYGYTF.

The V and J genes are TRBV7-2 and TRBJ2-5; 9 bases agree with TRBD2. CDR3 length: 14 residues. The germline CDR1 and CDR2 sequences are SGHTA and FQGNSA. The trim removed 5 bases at V and 2 bases at J, leaving 3 bases unmatched. CDR3 region: CASSRSGRQETQYF. The CDR3 DNA sequence: TGTGCCAGCAGCCGTAGCGGGAGACAAGAGACCCAGTACTTC.

This rearrangement joins TRBV18 to TRBJ1-4; no definite D call. The CDR3 contains 15 residues. The germline V gene encodes CDR1 KGHSH and CDR2 LQKENI. V gave up 2 bases and J gave up 8 bases, with 15 bases separating them. DNA for the CDR3: TGTGCCAGCTCACCAAGGGTTACTTATGAAGAAAAACTGTTTTTT. This sequence encodes CASSPRVTYEEKLFF. Together with reference TRBV18 and TRBJ1-4, the CDR3 gives the full variable domain: NAGVMQNPRHLVRRRGQEARLRCSPMKGHSHVYWYRQLPEEGLKFMVYLQKENIIDESGMPKERFSAEFPKEGPSILRIQQVVRGDSAAYFCASSPRVTYEEKLFFGSGTQLSVL.

The rearrangement joins TRBV14 to TRBJ2-5; TRBD2 might be the D (5 bases). This CDR3 has 12 amino acids. Trimming removed 3 bases from V and 5 bases from J, with 7 bases in between. Germline CDR1 SGHDN, CDR2 FVKESK. The CDR3 loop reads CASSQGGETQYF. As DNA, the CDR3 is TGTGCCAGCAGCCAGGGCGGGGAGACCCAGTACTTC. Using reference TRBV14 and TRBJ2-5 for the parts outside the CDR3, the full variable domain is EAGVTQFPSHSVIEKGQTVTLRCDPISGHDNLYWYRRVMGKEIKFLLHFVKESKQDESGMPNNRFLAERTGGTYSTLKVQPAELEDSGVYFCASSQGGETQYFGPGTRLLVL.

The CDR3, as DNA: TGCGCCAGCAGCCAAACCCCCACAGATACGCAGTATTTT. Its translation: CASSQTPTDTQYF. V and J are TRBV4-1 and TRBJ2-3; no firm D call. The length of the CDR3 is 13 residues. Trimming took 2 bases from V and 2 from J, leaving 5 bases between them. Germline lookup yields CDR1 MGHRA and CDR2 YSYEKL.

The V gene is TRBV7-9, the J gene TRBJ1-6, with 8 bases aligning to TRBD1. CDR1 is SEHNR and CDR2 is FQNEAQ in the germline V gene (reference sequence). CDR3 length equals 14 residues. V was clipped by 5 bases and J by 6 bases; unmatched bases: 3. CDR3 nucleotide sequence: TGTGCCAGCAGCCAGGGACAGGCTAATTCACCCCTCCACTTT. Translation gives CASSQGQANSPLHF.

V usage is TRBV6-5 and J usage is TRBJ2-1, with D perhaps TRBD2 (6 bases). The CDR3 loop spans 14 amino acids. CDR1 is MNHEY and CDR2 is SVGAGI in the germline V gene. Trimming stripped 4 bases from V and 9 bases from J, with 16 bases between. CDR3 nucleotide sequence: TGTGCCAGCAGTTCTCTAGCGAGCTACGGTGAGCAGTTCTTC. It yields the protein CASSSLASYGEQFF.

This CDR3 reads CAWSQTSGTSTDTQYF. The CDR3 coding sequence is TGTGCCTGGAGTCAAACTAGCGGAACTAGCACAGATACGCAGTATTTT. The gene calls are TRBV30 and TRBJ2-3; 8 bases agree with TRBD2. Trimming took 2 bases from V and 0 from J; bases not matched to a gene: 7. This CDR3 contains 16 residues. In germline, CDR1 is GTSNPN, CDR2 SVGIG (reference sequence).

The V call is TRBV5-5, the J call TRBJ1-1; maybe TRBD1 (5 bases). CDR1 and CDR2 from the germline V gene are SGHKS and YYEKEE (reference sequence). V was shortened by 2 bases and J by 4 bases, with 9 bases between the two germline ends. The CDR3 is made up of 13 amino acids. CDR3: CASSFEGSTEAFF. The CDR3 region has the DNA TGTGCCAGCAGCTTCGAGGGGAGCACTGAAGCTTTCTTT.

The chain links TRBV19 to TRBJ2-7; TRBD1 matches at 12 bases. This CDR3 region has 15 residues. V shed 6 bases, J shed 1 base, and the junction held 4 bases outside the gene matches. The V gene's germline CDR1 is LNHDA and CDR2 SQIVND (reference sequence). The CDR3 DNA is TGTGCCAGTAGATCGGGACAGGGGGCTTCCTACGAGCAGTACTTC. Amino acid sequence: CASRSGQGASYEQYF.

The genes are TRBV18 and TRBJ1-1, with D uncertain. The CDR3 covers 15 residues. The germline V gene has CDR1 KGHSH and CDR2 LQKENI. Trimming shortened V by 3 bases and J by 0 bases, and 11 bases separated the two germline ends. CDR3 nucleotide sequence: TGTGCCAGCTCACCGGTGTTAGGGTTGAACACTGAAGCTTTCTTT. Protein: CASSPVLGLNTEAFF.

This chain connects TRBV18 to TRBJ1-2; D may be TRBD1 (5 bases). Germline V gene data show CDR1 as KGHSH and CDR2 as LQKENI. This CDR3 has 13 amino acids. V lost 5 bases to trimming and J lost 5 bases, with 12 bases between them. The CDR3 protein is CASSITKGYGYTF. CDR3 sequence (DNA): TGTGCCAGCTCAATCACGAAGGGGTATGGCTACACCTTC.

The rearrangement links TRBV30 to TRBJ2-1; D is undetermined. V was shortened by 0 bases and J by 5 bases, with 8 bases between the two germline ends. The CDR3 spans 13 residues. CDR1 is GTSNPN and CDR2 is SVGIG in the germline V gene (reference sequence). CDR3 nucleotide sequence: TGTGCCTGGAGTGTACGCCGAGACAATGAGCAGTTCTTC. Its translation: CAWSVRRDNEQFF.

The V call is TRBV4-1, the J call TRBJ2-1; 10 bases match TRBD2. V shed 0 bases and J 7 bases; nucleotides not matched to a gene: 6. The CDR3 runs to 16 residues. Germline V gene sequence: CDR1 MGHRA, CDR2 YSYEKL. The CDR3 sequence: CASSQEGLARGNEQFF. The CDR3 nucleotides are TGCGCCAGCAGCCAAGAGGGACTAGCGAGGGGGAATGAGCAGTTCTTC.

The chain is built from TRBV11-2 and TRBJ1-3; tentative D call: TRBD1 (5 bases). Germline V gene data show CDR1 as SGHAT and CDR2 as FQNNGV. Trimming pared 1 base from V and 0 bases from J, leaving 10 bases between. This CDR3 contains 16 residues. CDR3 in DNA: TGTGCCAGCAGCTTAGTGGGCAGGGTCTCTGGAAACACCATATATTTT. It encodes CASSLVGRVSGNTIYF.